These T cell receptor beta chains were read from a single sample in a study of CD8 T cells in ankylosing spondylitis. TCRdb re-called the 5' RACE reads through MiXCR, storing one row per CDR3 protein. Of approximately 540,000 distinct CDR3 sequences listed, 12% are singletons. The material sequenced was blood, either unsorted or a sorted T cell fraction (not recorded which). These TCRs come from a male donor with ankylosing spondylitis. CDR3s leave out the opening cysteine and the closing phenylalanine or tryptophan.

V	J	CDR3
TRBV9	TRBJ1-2	ASSDYRGRNYGYT
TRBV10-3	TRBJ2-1	AINPGLAGGPRNEQL
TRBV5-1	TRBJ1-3	ASSLGNPGARGNTIY
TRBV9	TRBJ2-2	ASSVAIDIYTGELF
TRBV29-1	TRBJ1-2	SVEVPGTANYGYT
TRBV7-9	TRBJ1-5	ASSDSGTGGHQPQH
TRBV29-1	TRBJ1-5	SVEVGGSNQPQH
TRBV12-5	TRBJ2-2	ASGLDFPNTGELF
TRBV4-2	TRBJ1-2	ASSQDYAYGYT
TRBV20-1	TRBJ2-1	SATWALGLAESYNEQF
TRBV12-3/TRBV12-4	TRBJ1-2	ASSDNRADLYGYT
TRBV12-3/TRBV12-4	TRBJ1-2	ASSPKGQGAFGYT
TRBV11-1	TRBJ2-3	ASSSLPRASGRTDTQY
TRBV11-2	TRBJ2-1	ASSPRVPGGYNEQF
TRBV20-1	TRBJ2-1	SASLAGGNEQF
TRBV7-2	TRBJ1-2	ASSPGTSRDYGYT
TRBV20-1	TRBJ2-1	SAREGFNEQF
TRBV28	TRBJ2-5	ASSWVRTHPETQY
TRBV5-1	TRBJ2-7	ASSLAGQGSIYEQY
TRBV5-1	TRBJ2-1	ASSNDKGVAGGRNEQF
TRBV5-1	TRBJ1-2	ASSEDGASYGYT
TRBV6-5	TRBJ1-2	ASSYSQQGRENGYT